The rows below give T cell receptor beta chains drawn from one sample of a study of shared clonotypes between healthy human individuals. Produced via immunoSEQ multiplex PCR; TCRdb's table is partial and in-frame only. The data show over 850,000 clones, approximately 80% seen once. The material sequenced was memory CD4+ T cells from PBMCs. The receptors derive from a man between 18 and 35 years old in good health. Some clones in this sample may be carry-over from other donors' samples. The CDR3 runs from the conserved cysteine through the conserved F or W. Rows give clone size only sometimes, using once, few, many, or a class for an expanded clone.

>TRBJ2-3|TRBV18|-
CASSPDRRSTDTQYF
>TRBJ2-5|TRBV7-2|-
CASSFGQQETQYF
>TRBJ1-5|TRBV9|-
CASSVGGTGDGNQPQHF
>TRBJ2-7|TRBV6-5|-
CASSYRTGGYEQYF
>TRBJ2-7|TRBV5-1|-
CASSYTSGPYEQYF
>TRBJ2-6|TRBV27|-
CASSFLDSGANVLTF
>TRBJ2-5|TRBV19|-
CATSRRHQETQYF
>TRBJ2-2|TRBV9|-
CASSVGPTGELFF
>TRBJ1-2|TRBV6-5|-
CASSYSGQVVGGYTF
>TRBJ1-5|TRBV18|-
CASSPVYDNSNQPQHF
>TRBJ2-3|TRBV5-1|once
CASSSGASTDTQYF
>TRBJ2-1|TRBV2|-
CASSGGTSGRAGGEQFF
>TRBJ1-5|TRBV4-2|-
CASSQAAGGNQPQHF
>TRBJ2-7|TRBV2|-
CASRESGTGTYEQYF
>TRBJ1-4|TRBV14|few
CASSQGASFGEKLFF
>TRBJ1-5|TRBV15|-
CATSRDRGVSNQPQHF
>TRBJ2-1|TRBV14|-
CASSQPGLARLQFF
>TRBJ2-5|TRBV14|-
CASSPRTRSGSQTQYF
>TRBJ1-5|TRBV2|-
CASSEEGARQPQHF
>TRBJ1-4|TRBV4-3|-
CASSQDLAGGVEKLFF
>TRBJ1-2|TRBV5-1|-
CASSFTESGGYTF
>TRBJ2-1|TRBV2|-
CASARLAEFSYNEQFF
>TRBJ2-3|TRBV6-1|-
CASSEAAQSTDTQYF
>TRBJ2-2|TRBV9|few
CASSAGTANTGELFF
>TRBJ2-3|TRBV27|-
CASSLSLVLADTQYF
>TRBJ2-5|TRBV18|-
CASSRAQGPQYF
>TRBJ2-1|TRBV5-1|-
CASSLKHDGHEQFF
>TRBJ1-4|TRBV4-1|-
CASSQEFGRGRSGEKLFF
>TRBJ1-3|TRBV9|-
CASSGTSGETDSGNTIYF
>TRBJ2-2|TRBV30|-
CAWSGVRNTGELFF